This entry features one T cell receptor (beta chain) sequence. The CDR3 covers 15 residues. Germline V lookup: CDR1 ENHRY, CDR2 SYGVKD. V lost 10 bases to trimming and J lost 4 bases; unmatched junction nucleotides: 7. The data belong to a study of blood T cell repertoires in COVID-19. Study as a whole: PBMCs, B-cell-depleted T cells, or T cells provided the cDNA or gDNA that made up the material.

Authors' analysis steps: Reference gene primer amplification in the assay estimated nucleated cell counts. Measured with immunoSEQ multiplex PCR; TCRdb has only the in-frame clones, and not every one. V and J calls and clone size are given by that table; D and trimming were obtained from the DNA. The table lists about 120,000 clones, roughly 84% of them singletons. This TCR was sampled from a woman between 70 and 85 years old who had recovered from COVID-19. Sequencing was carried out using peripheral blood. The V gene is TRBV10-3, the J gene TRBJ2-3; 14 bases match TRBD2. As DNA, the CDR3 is TGTGCCACCCAGGGACTAGCGGGGGAGGCAGATACGCAGTATTTT. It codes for CATQGLAGEADTQYF.